These 28 T cell receptor beta chains share one sample of origin, sequenced in a study of CD8 T cells in ankylosing spondylitis (dated by TCRdb to the late 2010s). Receptor amplification or capture employed 5' RACE. The run used an Illumina HiSeq 2500. Using fastp at Q25 and MiXCR, TCRdb reprocessed the public reads and kept productive beta chains. CDR3 protein sequences are deduplicated, and each keeps its most common genes and DNA. This sample lists about 540,000 distinct CDR3 sequences; about 12% were detected once. Over 6.5% of the sample belongs to the ten largest clones. No antigen has been assigned to these receptors. Points the paper makes about the study in general: A TCR beta motif made up of 7 to 9 highly homologous amino acid variants appeared to be characteristic of blood from ankylosing spondylitis patients.

The sequenced sample was blood, either unsorted or a sorted T cell fraction (not recorded which). All receptors come from a male donor with ankylosing spondylitis.

This clonotype turned up a few times. The gene calls are TRBV3-1 and TRBJ2-1; TRBD2 agrees at 10 bases. The CDR3 loop spans 16 amino acids. V trimming: 2 bases; J trimming: 2 bases; junction bases outside the gene matches: 3. Germline CDR1 reads LGHDT; CDR2 reads YNNKEL (reference sequence). DNA of the CDR3: TGTGCCAGCAGCCAACTAAGCGGGAGGGCCTACAATGAGCAGTTCTTC. It specifies CASSQLSGRAYNEQFF.

Notes on this clonotype: This clone may be a read error of a much larger clone one base away. The chain carries TRBV2 and TRBJ2-1; TRBD2 aligns across 7 bases. Unmatched junction bases numbered 1, after V lost 2 bases and J lost 0 bases. The germline gives CDR1 SNHLY, CDR2 FYNNEI. There are 15 residues in the CDR3. CDR3 protein: CASSEIAGSYNEQFF. CDR3 nucleotide sequence: TGTGCCAGCAGTGAAATAGCGGGCTCCTACAATGAGCAGTTCTTC. The whole variable domain, filled in from reference TRBV2 and TRBJ2-1, reads EPEVTQTPSHQVTQMGQEVILRCVPISNHLYFYWYRQILGQKVEFLVSFYNNEISEKSEIFDDQFSVERPDGSNFTLKIRSTKLEDSAMYFCASSEIAGSYNEQFFGPGTRLTVL.

The chain is built from TRBV18 and TRBJ2-1, with 12 bases aligning to TRBD2. This CDR3 is built from 16 residues. With 2 bases clipped from V and 7 bases from J, the junction kept 6 bases outside the gene matches. Germline-derived CDR1 and CDR2 are KGHSH and LQKENI. The CDR3 protein is CASSPVLAGGPNEQFF. The CDR3 DNA is TGTGCCAGCTCACCAGTACTAGCGGGAGGCCCTAATGAGCAGTTCTTC. Complete variable domain (other parts from reference TRBV18 and TRBJ2-1): NAGVMQNPRHLVRRRGQEARLRCSPMKGHSHVYWYRQLPEEGLKFMVYLQKENIIDESGMPKERFSAEFPKEGPSILRIQQVVRGDSAAYFCASSPVLAGGPNEQFFGPGTRLTVL.

The rearrangement links TRBV6-1 to TRBJ1-1, with a possible D match to TRBD1 (6 bases). Germline V gene lookup returns CDR1 MNHNS and CDR2 SASEGT. The ends were cut back, 7 bases at V and 5 bases at J, with 17 bases in the middle. The CDR3 loop spans 14 amino acids. The CDR3 DNA reads TGTGCCAGCAATAGGGCCCCCAGGGGTACTGAAGCTTTCTTT. It codes for CASNRAPRGTEAFF.

This clonotype was observed a few times. Here the CDR3 reads CATSDPQRARGNEQFF. The CDR3 DNA is TGTGCCACCAGTGATCCGCAGCGCGCCCGGGGAAATGAGCAGTTCTTC. The genes are TRBV24-1 and TRBJ2-1; TRBD2 might be the D (5 bases). V was pared by 3 bases and J by 7 bases, with 18 bases between. This CDR3 has 16 amino acids. CDR1 and CDR2 (germline): KGHDR, SFDVKD.

The chain joins TRBV20-1 to TRBJ1-2; 8 positions agree with TRBD1. Germline assignment: CDR1 DFQATT and CDR2 SNEGSKA (reference sequence). This CDR3 region has 13 residues. Germline trimming cut 5 bases from V and 0 bases from J; bases unmatched to any gene: 2. The CDR3 sequence is CSARQGPNYGYTF. CDR3 DNA sequence: TGCAGTGCTCGACAGGGGCCTAACTATGGCTACACCTTC.

This clonotype has ten or more counts. This sequence joins TRBV20-1 and TRBJ2-2, with 7 bases fitting TRBD1. Germline trimming cut 7 bases from V and 2 bases from J; bases unmatched to any gene: 1. The CDR3 totals 12 residues. CDR1 and CDR2 from the germline V gene are DFQATT and SNEGSKA (reference sequence). The DNA for the CDR3 is TGCAGTGGACAGGGTAACACCGGGGAGCTGTTTTTT. Translating it yields CSGQGNTGELFF.

This rearrangement joins TRBV3-1 to TRBJ2-5; D call uncertain. The germline V and J ends were trimmed by 3 bases and 5 bases, with 16 bases remaining between them. The CDR3 consists of 15 residues. Germline V gives CDR1 LGHDT, CDR2 YNNKEL (reference sequence). The CDR3 sequence: CASSQGKGPWETQYF. DNA of the CDR3: TGTGCCAGCAGCCAGGGAAAAGGGCCATGGGAGACCCAGTACTTC.

The chain carries TRBV3-1 and TRBJ1-2; D not certain. The CDR3 spans 17 residues. Trimming pared 0 bases from V and 4 bases from J, leaving 18 bases between. Germline assignment: CDR1 LGHDT and CDR2 YNNKEL (reference sequence). The CDR3 DNA is TGTGCCAGCAGCCAAGAGTTTGACGACCGAATCCTCTATGGCTACACCTTC. Residues: CASSQEFDDRILYGYTF.

This clonotype occurred a few times. V gene TRBV15 combines with J gene TRBJ2-1; D remains ambiguous. The germline V gene encodes CDR1 LNHNV and CDR2 YYDKDF (reference sequence). The CDR3 is made up of 16 amino acids. V was shortened by 4 bases and J by 0 bases, with 13 bases between the two germline ends. Here the CDR3 DNA reads TGTGCCACCAGCACGGTAGGACGGAGCTCCTACAATGAGCAGTTCTTC. Protein sequence: CATSTVGRSSYNEQFF.

The sample holds a few counts of this clonotype. The chain links TRBV20-1 to TRBJ2-4, with TRBD2 identical over 7 bases. Germline V gene data show CDR1 as DFQATT and CDR2 as SNEGSKA (reference sequence). This CDR3 comprises 17 residues. Losses at the gene ends were 2 bases for V and 2 bases for J; bases not matched to a gene: 12. This CDR3 reads CSARLPLPSGSKNIQYF. In DNA form, the CDR3 reads TGCAGTGCTAGACTACCCCTTCCTAGCGGATCCAAAAACATTCAGTACTTC.

This clonotype was recorded many times. The chain employs TRBV12-3 or TRBV12-4 and TRBJ2-1, with 9 nucleotides matching TRBD2. This CDR3 has 14 amino acids. V lost 7 bases to trimming and J lost 5 bases; unmatched junction nucleotides: 6. CDR3 DNA: TGTGCCAGCAAACTGCTAGCGGGGAACAATGAGCAGTTCTTC. As protein: CASKLLAGNNEQFF.

This clonotype has more than one count but fewer than ten. The chain has TRBV18 and TRBJ2-7, with 8 bases that match TRBD1. J was trimmed by 5 bases and V by 3 bases; bases with no gene match: 6. This CDR3 is 14 amino acids long. CDR1 KGHSH and CDR2 LQKENI come from the germline V gene. DNA for the CDR3: TGTGCCAGCTCACCGCGACAGGGGAAGGACGAGCAGTACGTC. Its protein is CASSPRQGKDEQYV.

V usage is TRBV5-5 and J usage is TRBJ2-7; D might be TRBD2 (6 bases). Trimming shortened V by 7 bases and J by 6 bases, and 20 bases separated the two germline ends. The CDR3 runs 14 residues. Germline loops: CDR1 SGHKS, CDR2 YYEKEE (reference sequence). As DNA, the CDR3 is TGTGCCAGCGCTTATGAACCGGGAGTAGGCGAGCAGTACGTC. Protein: CASAYEPGVGEQYV.

V is TRBV6-5 and J is TRBJ2-7; 9 bases agree with TRBD1. The CDR3 is 14 residues long. CDR1 and CDR2 (germline): MNHEY, SVGAGI. V lost 0 bases and J lost 6; bases outside the gene matches: 3. CDR3 sequence: CASSYSGDRAEQYF. Here the CDR3 DNA reads TGTGCCAGCAGTTACTCAGGGGACAGGGCCGAGCAGTACTTC.

Ten or more counts support this clonotype. This rearrangement joins TRBV7-8 to TRBJ2-3; maybe TRBD2 (6 bases). Deletions cut 4 bases from V and 2 bases from J, with 10 bases between. This CDR3 is built from 14 residues. Germline-derived CDR1 and CDR2 are SGHVS and FQNEAQ. In nucleotides, the CDR3 is TGTGCCAGCAGCTCGAGCGGGTACACAGATACGCAGTATTTT. Amino acids: CASSSSGYTDTQYF.

In this sample, this clonotype turned up a few times. DNA of the CDR3: TGTGCCAGCAGTGAGTTGACAGGGGGAGTAGAGACCCAGTACTTC. This sequence encodes CASSELTGGVETQYF. This sequence joins TRBV3-1 and TRBJ2-5, with 9 nucleotides matching TRBD1. Germline V lookup: CDR1 LGHDT, CDR2 YNNKEL (reference sequence). This CDR3 has 15 residues. The junction had 9 bases not matched to a gene; V was cut back by 6 bases and J by 4 bases.

The rearrangement joins TRBV20-1 to TRBJ1-1; no definite D call. V was shortened by 5 bases and J by 5 bases, with 15 bases between the two germline ends. Germline assignment: CDR1 DFQATT and CDR2 SNEGSKA (reference sequence). This CDR3 contains 13 residues. CDR3 nucleotides: TGCAGTGCTCCCCAGCTACTTGGAACTGAAGCTTTCTTT. Its translation: CSAPQLLGTEAFF.

This clonotype was picked up many times. The V and J genes are TRBV29-1 and TRBJ2-2, with 7 bases aligning to TRBD1. The ends lost 4 bases at V and 0 bases at J; junction bases unmatched: 2. Germline CDR1 reads SQVTM; CDR2 reads ANQGSEA. CDR3 size: 14 residues. The CDR3 DNA reads TGCAGCGTTGCGGACAGGACGAACACCGGGGAGCTGTTTTTT. Protein product: CSVADRTNTGELFF.

This clonotype came up many times. The J gene is TRBJ2-1, the V gene TRBV29-1; no clear D gene. The CDR3 is 16 amino acids. In germline, CDR1 is SQVTM, CDR2 ANQGSEA. Trimming stripped 3 bases from V and 0 bases from J, with 15 bases between. Here the CDR3 reads CSVDSPTGASYNEQFF. In DNA, the CDR3 is TGCAGCGTTGATTCACCCACGGGTGCCTCCTACAATGAGCAGTTCTTC.

The table lists this clonotype with many counts. The chain uses TRBV18 and TRBJ1-6; a weak D match, TRBD1 (6 bases). The CDR3 loop spans 14 amino acids. The germline gives CDR1 KGHSH, CDR2 LQKENI. Trimming left V 3 bases short and J 5 bases short, with 8 bases between. CDR3 sequence: CASSPTGDNSPLHF. CDR3 DNA: TGTGCCAGCTCACCGACAGGAGATAATTCACCCCTCCACTTT.

The table lists this clonotype with a few counts. V is TRBV2 and J is TRBJ2-7, with 13 bases matching TRBD2. This CDR3 comprises 15 residues. V lost 6 bases to trimming and J lost 0 bases; unmatched junction nucleotides: 2. Germline CDR1 is SNHLY and CDR2 is FYNNEI. The CDR3, as DNA: TGTGCCAGCAGGAGACTAGCGGGGGGCTCCTACGAGCAGTACTTC. It is translated as CASRRLAGGSYEQYF.

There are a few counts of this clonotype. The V and J genes are TRBV27 and TRBJ2-4; TRBD2 aligns across 7 bases. V lost 8 bases and J lost 9; bases outside the gene matches: 7. Per the germline V gene, CDR1 is MNHEY and CDR2 is SMNVEV (reference sequence). This CDR3 contains 12 residues. The CDR3 DNA reads TGTGCCAGCGGGAGGGAGGGAGGCATTCAGTACTTC. It specifies CASGREGGIQYF.

This clonotype was counted a few times. V and J are TRBV20-1 and TRBJ2-7, with no clear D. This CDR3 contains 13 residues. CDR1 DFQATT and CDR2 SNEGSKA come from the germline V gene (reference sequence). Trimming stripped 0 bases from V and 6 bases from J, with 12 bases between. CDR3 bases: TGCAGTGCTAGAGATATGGCTAGTTCCGAGCAGTACGTC. This codes for CSARDMASSEQYV.

The gene calls are TRBV24-1 and TRBJ2-1, with D possibly TRBD2 on 6 matching bases. The ends were cut back, 5 bases at V and 5 bases at J, with 12 bases in the middle. Germline V gene data show CDR1 as KGHDR and CDR2 as SFDVKD. The CDR3 is made up of 14 amino acids. This CDR3 reads CATSAKLANNEQFF. The CDR3 DNA reads as TGTGCCACCAGTGCGAAACTAGCAAACAATGAGCAGTTCTTC.

This clonotype showed up just a few times. The chain carries TRBV10-3 and TRBJ2-1, with 15 bases fitting TRBD2. Germline CDR1 ENHRY, CDR2 SYGVKD. This CDR3 region has 16 residues. The V gene end was trimmed by 6 bases and the J gene end by 5 bases; junction bases not matched to a gene: 5. The chain's CDR3 is CAIRGTSGRWNNEQFF. DNA for the CDR3: TGTGCCATCAGGGGGACTAGCGGGAGGTGGAACAATGAGCAGTTCTTC.

There are a few counts of this clonotype. The chain combines TRBV29-1 with TRBJ2-7; D unclear. Germline V lookup: CDR1 SQVTM, CDR2 ANQGSEA. V was cut by 4 bases and J by 0 bases, with 7 bases left in between. CDR3 length equals 12 residues. DNA of the CDR3: TGCAGCGTTGGTTACGGCTCCTACGAGCAGTACTTC. As protein: CSVGYGSYEQYF.

This clonotype was picked up a small number of times. The genes are TRBV20-1 and TRBJ2-7; a weak D match, TRBD1 (6 bases). CDR1 and CDR2 (germline): DFQATT, SNEGSKA (reference sequence). The CDR3 consists of 15 residues. V was cut by 5 bases and J by 5 bases, with 22 bases left in between. CDR3 coding DNA: TGCAGTGCTCAGACAGGCCGACCCAACAACCACGAGCAGTACTTC. Translated: CSAQTGRPNNHEQYF.